One sample yielded the 12 T cell receptor beta chains listed below, sequenced in a study of OX40 agonist ivuxolimab in advanced cancers. Assay: immunoSEQ multiplex PCR; the TCRdb copy retains only in-frame clones and omits some. The profile covers more than 65,000 clones, with roughly 84% appearing a single time and over 0.95% taken by the ten largest. This specimen consisted of CD4+ or CD8+ T cells sorted from blood, obtained in a trial of the OX40 agonist ivuxolimab. These TCRs come from an adult with an advanced solid tumor such as melanoma, head and neck, liver or kidney cancer.

The chain recombines TRBV2 with TRBJ1-6; no clear D. Per the germline V gene, CDR1 is SNHLY and CDR2 is FYNNEI. The CDR3 totals 14 residues. Trimming stripped 6 bases from V and 10 bases from J, with 16 bases between. The CDR3 nucleotides read TGTGCCAGCAGCCGAACTTGGGAAGAATCACCCCTCCACTTT. Translated, it gives CASSRTWEESPLHF.

This chain connects TRBV7-2 to TRBJ1-5; TRBD1 aligns across 8 bases. This CDR3 spans 16 amino acids. Germline values: CDR1 SGHTA, CDR2 FQGNSA. J was trimmed by 1 base and V by 5 bases; bases with no gene match: 7. CDR3 loop: CASSLSGTGSNQPQHF. CDR3 sequence (DNA): TGTGCCAGCAGCCTGTCCGGGACAGGAAGCAATCAGCCCCAGCATTTT. Variable domain in full (rest from reference TRBV7-2 and TRBJ1-5): GAGVSQSPSNKVTEKGKDVELRCDPISGHTALYWYRQSLGQGLEFLIYFQGNSAPDKSGLPSDRFSAERTGGSVSTLTIQRTQQEDSAVYLCASSLSGTGSNQPQHFGDGTRLSIL.

This chain joins TRBV25-1 and TRBJ2-1; 8 bases line up with TRBD2. V was clipped by 4 bases and J by 4 bases; unmatched bases: 3. CDR3 length: 14 amino acids. Germline CDR1 and CDR2: MGHDK and SYGVNS. For the CDR3, the DNA is TGTGCCAGCAGTGTGGCGGGGGGATACAATGAGCAGTTCTTC. This codes for CASSVAGGYNEQFF. Full variable domain (rest looked up from reference TRBV25-1 and TRBJ2-1): EADIYQTPRYLVIGTGKKITLECSQTMGHDKMYWYQQDPGMELHLIHYSYGVNSTEKGDLSSESTVSRIRTEHFPLTLESARPSHTSQYLCASSVAGGYNEQFFGPGTRLTVL.

V is TRBV6-5 and J is TRBJ1-4; no clear D gene. With 8 bases removed from V and 0 bases from J, the gap between germline ends came to 7 bases. CDR3 length: 13 amino acids. Germline V gives CDR1 MNHEY, CDR2 SVGAGI. In DNA form, the CDR3 reads TGTGCCAGCGGGTTTGCAACTAATGAAAAACTGTTTTTT. Translating it yields CASGFATNEKLFF.

The V call is TRBV4-3, the J call TRBJ1-1; no clear D gene. This CDR3 contains 16 residues. Trimming stripped 4 bases from V and 0 bases from J, with 15 bases between. Looked up from germline, CDR1 is LGHNA and CDR2 is YSLEER. The CDR3 nucleotides read TGCGCCAGCAGCCCCGTACGTGGCCAGATGAACACTGAAGCTTTCTTT. It encodes CASSPVRGQMNTEAFF.

This rearrangement joins TRBV14 to TRBJ1-5; D uncertain. Deletions cut 6 bases from V and 0 bases from J, with 6 bases between. The CDR3 is 13 residues long. Germline V gene data show CDR1 as SGHDN and CDR2 as FVKESK. The CDR3 loop is CASSPDSNQPQHF. For the CDR3, the DNA is TGTGCCAGCAGTCCGGATAGCAATCAGCCCCAGCATTTT.

This clone was recorded once. The chain recombines TRBV7-2 with TRBJ2-5, with a weak D call TRBD1 (6 bases). This CDR3 spans 14 amino acids. Germline assignment: CDR1 SGHTA and CDR2 FQGNSA. V gave up 5 bases and J gave up 4 bases, with 14 bases separating them. In DNA form, the CDR3 reads TGTGCCAGCAGCCCTCAAAGGGGGAGAGAGACCCAGTACTTC. Amino acid sequence: CASSPQRGRETQYF.

The gene calls are TRBV7-9 and TRBJ2-3; no clear D gene. Germline-derived CDR1 and CDR2 are SEHNR and FQNEAQ (reference sequence). This CDR3 contains 12 residues. The V gene lost 0 bases and the J gene lost 7 bases, with 5 bases spanning the gap. DNA for the CDR3: TGTGCCAGCAGCTTAGCGAGGAATACGCAGTATTTT. It specifies CASSLARNTQYF.

V is TRBV6-5 and J is TRBJ1-2; 8 nucleotides match TRBD1. The CDR3 length is 13 residues. Trimming removed 4 bases from V and 7 bases from J; junction bases left unmatched: 5. Germline V gives CDR1 MNHEY, CDR2 SVGAGI. The CDR3 here is CASSFTGGGGYTF. In nucleotides, the CDR3 is TGTGCCAGCAGTTTTACAGGGGGTGGTGGCTACACCTTC.

The J gene is TRBJ1-2, the V gene TRBV6-6, with D unresolved. The CDR3 has 16 residues. Trimming stripped 0 bases from V and 1 base from J, with 12 bases between. CDR1 and CDR2 from the germline V gene are MNHNY and SVGAGI (reference sequence). This CDR3 reads CASSYSGFTVNYGYTF. The CDR3 nucleotides read TGTGCCAGCAGTTACTCCGGGTTCACGGTTAACTATGGCTACACCTTC.

The rearrangement links TRBV7-2 to TRBJ1-6; a weak D match, TRBD1 (5 bases). Germline V CDR1 and CDR2: SGHTA, FQGNSA. Trimming cost V 7 bases and J 10 bases, with 20 bases left between them. This CDR3 region has 15 residues. The CDR3 nucleotides are TGTGCCAGCACCCTACCAGACAGACGTGGATCACCCCTCCACTTT. Amino acid sequence: CASTLPDRRGSPLHF.

The chain links TRBV11-2 to TRBJ1-2; D might be TRBD1 (6 bases). Germline CDR1 SGHAT, CDR2 FQNNGV. The CDR3 spans 14 residues. Between the trimmed V and J ends, which lost 1 base and 4 bases, there was a span of 10 bases. CDR3 DNA sequence: TGTGCCAGCAGCTTAGGGGGGGCGGGCTATGGCTACACCTTC. This gives the protein CASSLGGAGYGYTF.